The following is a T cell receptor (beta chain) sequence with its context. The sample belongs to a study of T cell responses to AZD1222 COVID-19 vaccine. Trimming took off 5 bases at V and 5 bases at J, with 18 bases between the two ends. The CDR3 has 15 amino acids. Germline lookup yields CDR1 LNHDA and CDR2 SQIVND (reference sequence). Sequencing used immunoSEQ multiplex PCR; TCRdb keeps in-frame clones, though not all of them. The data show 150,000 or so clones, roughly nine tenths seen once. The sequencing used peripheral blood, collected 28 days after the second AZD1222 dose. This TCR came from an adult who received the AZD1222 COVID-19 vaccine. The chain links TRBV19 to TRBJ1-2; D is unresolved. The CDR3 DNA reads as TGTGCCAGTAGTTCACACGATCGGTTCGGGTATGGCTACACCTTC. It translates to CASSSHDRFGYGYTF.